This T cell receptor (beta chain) was sequenced for a study of blood T cell repertoires in COVID-19. Background on the study: Samples of COVID-19 (acute and convalescent) were obtained from the United States, Italy and Spain.

It was during active infection that Seattle patients were enrolled and then longitudinally followed. The V gene lost 0 bases and the J gene lost 0 bases, with 6 bases spanning the gap. The V gene's germline CDR1 is SGHRS and CDR2 YFSETQ. CDR3 size: 14 residues. Assay: immunoSEQ multiplex PCR; the TCRdb copy retains only in-frame clones and omits some. The sample holds roughly 390,000 clones, 87% seen once. Sequenced input: peripheral blood. The sequence was collected from a woman younger than 45 with COVID-19, enrolled during active disease. The chain has TRBV5-1 and TRBJ1-1; D gene unclear. The CDR3 DNA reads as TGCGCCAGCAGCTTGGAACAGATGAACACTGAAGCTTTCTTT. Translated, it gives CASSLEQMNTEAFF.